The T cell receptor (beta chain) described here comes from a study of identical twins (dated by TCRdb to 2016 to 2018). The study in broad terms: TCR alpha and beta repertoires from monozygotic twins, unrelated adults of various ages and cord blood were deep-sequenced to test whether fetal clonotypes persist. Replicate twin experiments were performed at different times using different library preparation protocols to rule out contamination.

Library prep was done by 5' RACE. These reads were obtained on an Illumina HiSeq 2000. Template switching introduced a universal primer binding site; the final cDNA contained a unique molecular identifier, enabling accurate counting of TCR cDNA molecules. Specific primers in the conserved constant-segment region were used to synthesize first-strand cDNA for the TCR alpha and beta chains. To control for contamination, each cDNA library was double barcoded with a SMART-Mk sample barcode plus Illumina barcodes. TruSeq adapter sequences along with Illumina sample barcodes were introduced in two successive PCR steps. The Illumina HiSeq platform was used with custom primers to sequence TCR alpha and beta cDNA libraries. The original methods were these. MiGEC processed the raw reads to extract unique molecular identifiers, while MiXCR was used to determine the CDR3 positions. Recombination models were inferred per individual with the repgenHMM and IGoR tools using an EM algorithm. The analysis of shared clonotypes was done with the tcR package in R, with sharing normalized by the product of cloneset sizes. To study raw recombination free of thymic and clonal selection effects, out-of-frame nonproductive sequences were analyzed. Clones were called with MiXCR by TCRdb after fastp trimmed the public reads at Q25, and only in-frame beta chains were retained. Each CDR3 protein appears once, grouped with its most common genes and DNA. The V and J calls follow TCRdb's processing rather than the paper's. The sample profile shows around 290,000 distinct CDR3 sequences; 9.5% of them were found once. The leading ten clones occupy approximately 6.5% of the sample.

Notes on this clonotype: The antigen it binds to is not known. No qualities accompany the bases; no much larger clone lies one base away.

The CDR3 runs 15 amino acids, cysteine and phenylalanine included. The CDR3 DNA has 45 bases and is translated from base 1. Here V drops 1 base and J drops 3 bases, and the junction holds 9 bases not matched to any gene. CDR1 and CDR2 are read off the germline V gene (reference sequence) as DFQATT and SNEGSKA. The study at large found these results: Conclusions relied on cross-sectional statistical analysis, since the same donors could not be followed over many years. Abundant cord blood beta clonotypes had fewer insertions, young adult naive repertoires showed a similar but weaker trend, and memory repertoires showed no such trend. Out-of-frame TCR alpha sequences shared between twins showed an excess of low generation-probability sequences compared with coincidental sharing between unrelated individuals. Zero-insertion analyses could be partly confounded by invariant T cells such as MAIT and iNKT, although diverse VJ usage argued against such confounding for most clonotypes. Recombination models systematically underestimated out-of-frame TCR alpha sharing in monozygotic twins but agreed with sharing between unrelated individuals. In beta out-of-frame sequences, excess twin sharing was weaker, because having fewer shared sequences lowered the signal-to-noise ratio.

Only healthy Caucasian donors were included. Three pairs of female monozygotic twins, all aged about 18 to 30 years, made up the twin cohort. CD4+ and CD8+ T cell populations were isolated with positive isolation kits from Invitrogen. In addition, the sample was reused for a study of yellow fever vaccine responses in identical twins. Looking at the second paper: The authors reported that the T cell response to vaccination in identical twins appeared partly convergent and partly personalized. In identical twins, the study followed T cell clones that responded to the vaccine with precision.

The sample taken for sequencing was CD8+ T cells sorted from blood. The sequence derives from a young woman in good health. Rearrangement joined TRBV20-1 to TRBJ2-7; TRBD2 fits 7 bases in the junction. CDR3 protein: CSARGRTSAFYEQYF. The nucleotide sequence reads TGCAGTGCTAGAGGGAGAACTAGCGCTTTCTACGAGCAGTACTTC.